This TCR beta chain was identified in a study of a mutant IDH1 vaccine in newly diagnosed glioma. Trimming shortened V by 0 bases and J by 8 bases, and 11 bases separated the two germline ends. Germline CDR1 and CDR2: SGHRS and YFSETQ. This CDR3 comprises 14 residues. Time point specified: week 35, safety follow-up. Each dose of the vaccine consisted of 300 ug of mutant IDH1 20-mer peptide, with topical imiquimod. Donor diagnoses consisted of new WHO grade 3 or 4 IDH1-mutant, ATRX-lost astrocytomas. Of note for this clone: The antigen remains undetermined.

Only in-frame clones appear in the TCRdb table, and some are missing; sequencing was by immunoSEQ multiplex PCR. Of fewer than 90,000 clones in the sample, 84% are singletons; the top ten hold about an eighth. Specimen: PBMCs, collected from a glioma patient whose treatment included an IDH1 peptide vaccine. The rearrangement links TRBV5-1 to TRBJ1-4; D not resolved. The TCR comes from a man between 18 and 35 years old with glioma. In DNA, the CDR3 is TGCGCCAGCAGCTTGGGACCGCATAAGGAAAAACTGTTTTTT. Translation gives CASSLGPHKEKLFF.